Shown below are 6 T cell receptor beta chains from a single sample sequenced in a study of control samples from healthy donors and cancer patients. Only in-frame clones appear in the TCRdb table, and some are missing; sequencing was by immunoSEQ multiplex PCR. Of around 100,000 clones in the sample, 70% to 90% were seen once. The specimen sequenced was blood. These receptors originate from a man aged 25-45 years in good health.

V gene TRBV12-5 combines with J gene TRBJ1-6; D is ambiguous. CDR1 and CDR2 from the germline V gene are LGHNT and FRNRAP. This CDR3 is built from 17 residues. V was trimmed by 5 bases and J by 2 bases, leaving 16 bases between them. CDR3 region: CASGPPEEDPYNSPLHF. The CDR3 DNA sequence: TGTGCTAGTGGTCCGCCTGAGGAGGATCCCTATAATTCACCCCTCCACTTT.

The gene calls are TRBV9 and TRBJ1-1, with D unclear. The CDR3 spans 15 residues. The germline V gene has CDR1 SGDLS and CDR2 YYNGEE. Trimming took off 0 bases at V and 1 base at J, with 10 bases between the two ends. CDR3 coding DNA: TGTGCCAGCAGCGTAGAACCGGAGGGGAACACTGAAGCTTTCTTT. Translated, it gives CASSVEPEGNTEAFF. The full variable domain, completed using reference TRBV9 and TRBJ1-1, is DSGVTQTPKHLITATGQRVTLRCSPRSGDLSVYWYQQSLDQGLQFLIQYYNGEERAKGNILERFSAQQFPDLHSELNLSSLELGDSALYFCASSVEPEGNTEAFFGQGTRLTVV.

V and J are TRBV7-2 and TRBJ2-7; D is ambiguous. The CDR3 totals 11 residues. Germline V gene data show CDR1 as SGHTA and CDR2 as FQGNSA. Trimming pared 10 bases from V and 1 base from J, leaving 8 bases between. The CDR3 DNA reads as TGTGCCACCACAAGTTCCTACGAGCAGTACTTC. It specifies CATTSSYEQYF. Full variable domain (missing parts from reference TRBV7-2 and TRBJ2-7): GAGVSQSPSNKVTEKGKDVELRCDPISGHTALYWYRQSLGQGLEFLIYFQGNSAPDKSGLPSDRFSAERTGGSVSTLTIQRTQQEDSAVYLCATTSSYEQYFGPGTRLTVT.

The chain has TRBV27 and TRBJ1-1; D is unclear. Germline V gene data show CDR1 as MNHEY and CDR2 as SMNVEV (reference sequence). Trimming pared 5 bases from V and 6 bases from J, leaving 10 bases between. The CDR3 consists of 12 residues. The CDR3 sequence: CASSLQPPEAFF. Here the CDR3 DNA reads TGTGCCAGCAGTCTACAACCTCCTGAAGCTTTCTTT.

The chain employs TRBV28 and TRBJ1-4, with 7 positions matching TRBD1. The V segment lost 8 bases and the J segment 7 bases; nucleotides outside the gene matches: 4. The CDR3 runs to 12 residues. The germline CDR1 and CDR2 sequences are MDHEN and SYDVKM. For the CDR3, the DNA is TGTGCCAGCCTGACAGGGCGTGAAAAACTGTTTTTT. Protein sequence: CASLTGREKLFF.

The rearrangement joins TRBV12-3 or TRBV12-4 to TRBJ1-1; maybe TRBD1 (5 bases). The CDR3 runs to 11 residues. V was clipped by 1 base and J by 11 bases, with 8 bases between them. The CDR3 region has the DNA TGTGCCAGCAGTTTAGGCAGGGAGGCTTTCTTT. This codes for CASSLGREAFF.